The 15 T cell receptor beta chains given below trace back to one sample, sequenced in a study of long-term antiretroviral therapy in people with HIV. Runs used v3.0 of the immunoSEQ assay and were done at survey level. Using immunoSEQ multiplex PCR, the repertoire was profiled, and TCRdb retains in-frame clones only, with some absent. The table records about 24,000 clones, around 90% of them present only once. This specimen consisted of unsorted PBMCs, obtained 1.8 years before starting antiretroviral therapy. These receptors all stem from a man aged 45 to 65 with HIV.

The CDR3 DNA reads as TGTGCCAGCTCACCGGGCAACACCATATATTTT. It yields the protein CASSPGNTIYF. The chain is built from TRBV18 and TRBJ1-3; no clear D. The CDR3 extends over 11 amino acids. V lost 3 bases and J lost 7, with 4 bases in between. Germline-derived CDR1 and CDR2 are KGHSH and LQKENI.

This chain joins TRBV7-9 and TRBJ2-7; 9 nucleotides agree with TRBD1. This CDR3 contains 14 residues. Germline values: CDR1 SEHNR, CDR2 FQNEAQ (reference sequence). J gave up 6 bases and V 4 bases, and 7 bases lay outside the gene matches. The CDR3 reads CASSSYRGLGEQYF. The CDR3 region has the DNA TGTGCCAGCAGCTCATACAGGGGGCTCGGCGAGCAGTACTTC.

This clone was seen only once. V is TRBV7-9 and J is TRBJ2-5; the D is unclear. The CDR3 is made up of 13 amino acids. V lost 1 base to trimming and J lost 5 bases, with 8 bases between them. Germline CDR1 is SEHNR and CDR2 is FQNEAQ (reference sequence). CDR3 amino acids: CASSLVVAETQYF. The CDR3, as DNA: TGTGCCAGCAGCTTAGTGGTAGCCGAGACCCAGTACTTC. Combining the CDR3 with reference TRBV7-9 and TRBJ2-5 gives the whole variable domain DTGVSQNPRHKITKRGQNVTFRCDPISEHNRLYWYRQTLGQGPEFLTYFQNEAQLEKSRLLSDRFSAERPKGSFSTLEIQRTEQGDSAMYLCASSLVVAETQYFGPGTRLLVL.

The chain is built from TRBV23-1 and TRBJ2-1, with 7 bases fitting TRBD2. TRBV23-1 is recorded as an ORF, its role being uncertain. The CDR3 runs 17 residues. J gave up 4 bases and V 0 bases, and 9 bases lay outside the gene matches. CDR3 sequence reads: CASSQSGRGWTYNEQFF. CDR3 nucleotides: TGCGCCAGCAGTCAATCGGGGCGGGGGTGGACTTACAATGAGCAGTTCTTC.

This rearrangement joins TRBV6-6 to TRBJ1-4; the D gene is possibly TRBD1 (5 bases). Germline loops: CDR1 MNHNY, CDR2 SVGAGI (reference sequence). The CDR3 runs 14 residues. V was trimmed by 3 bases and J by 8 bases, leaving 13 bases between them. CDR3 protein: CASSYGGLGEKLFF. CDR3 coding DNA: TGTGCCAGCAGTTATGGGGGTCTGGGAGAAAAACTGTTTTTT.

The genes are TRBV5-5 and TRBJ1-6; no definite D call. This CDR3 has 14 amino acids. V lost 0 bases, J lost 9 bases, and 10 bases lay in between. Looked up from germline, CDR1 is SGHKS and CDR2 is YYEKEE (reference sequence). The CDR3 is CASSLAPKGSPLHF. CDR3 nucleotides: TGTGCCAGCAGCTTGGCACCCAAGGGTTCACCCCTCCACTTT.

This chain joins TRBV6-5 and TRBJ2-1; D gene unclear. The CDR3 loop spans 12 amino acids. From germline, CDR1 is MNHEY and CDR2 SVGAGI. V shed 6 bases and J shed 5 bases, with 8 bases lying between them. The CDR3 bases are TGTGCCAGCAGCCCTTCCCACAATGAGCAGTTCTTC. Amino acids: CASSPSHNEQFF.

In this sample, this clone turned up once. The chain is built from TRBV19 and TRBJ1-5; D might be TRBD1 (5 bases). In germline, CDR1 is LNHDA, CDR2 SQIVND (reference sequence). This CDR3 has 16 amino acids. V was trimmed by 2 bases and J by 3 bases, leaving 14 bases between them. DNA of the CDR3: TGTGCCAGTAGTATATTTTGGGGGGGGAACAATCAGCCCCAGCATTTT. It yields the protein CASSIFWGGNNQPQHF.

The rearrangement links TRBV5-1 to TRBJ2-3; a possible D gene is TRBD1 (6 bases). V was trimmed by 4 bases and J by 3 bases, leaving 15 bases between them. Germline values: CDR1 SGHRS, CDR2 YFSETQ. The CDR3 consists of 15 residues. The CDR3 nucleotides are TGCGCCAGCAGCGGAGTCAGGGGAACGACAGATACGCAGTATTTT. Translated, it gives CASSGVRGTTDTQYF.

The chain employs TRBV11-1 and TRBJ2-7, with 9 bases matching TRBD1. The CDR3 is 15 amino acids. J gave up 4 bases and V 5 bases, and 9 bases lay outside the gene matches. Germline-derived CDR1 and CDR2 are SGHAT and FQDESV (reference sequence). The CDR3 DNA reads TGTGCCAGCAGCCCAGCCGGGACAGGGTTATACGAGCAGTACTTC. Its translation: CASSPAGTGLYEQYF.

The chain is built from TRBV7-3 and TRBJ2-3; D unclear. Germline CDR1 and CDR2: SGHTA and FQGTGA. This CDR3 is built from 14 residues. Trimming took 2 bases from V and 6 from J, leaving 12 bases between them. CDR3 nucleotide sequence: TGTGCCAGCAGCTTATACGTGAACAGCGATACGCAGTATTTT. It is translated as CASSLYVNSDTQYF.

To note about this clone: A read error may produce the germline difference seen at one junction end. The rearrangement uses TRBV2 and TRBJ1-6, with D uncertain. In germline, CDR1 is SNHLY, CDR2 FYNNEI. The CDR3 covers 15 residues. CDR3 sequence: CASSEESSYNSPLHF. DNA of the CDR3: TGTGCCAGCAGCGAAGAAAGCTCCTATAATTCACCCCTCCACTTT.

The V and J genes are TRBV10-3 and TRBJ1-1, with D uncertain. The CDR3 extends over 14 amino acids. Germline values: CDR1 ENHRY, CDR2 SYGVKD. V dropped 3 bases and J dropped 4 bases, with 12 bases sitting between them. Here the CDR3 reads CAISEFPIGTEAFF. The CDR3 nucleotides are TGTGCCATCAGTGAATTCCCGATCGGCACTGAAGCTTTCTTT.

CDR3: CSADKQGFYEQYF. In nucleotides, the CDR3 is TGCAGCGCCGATAAACAGGGGTTCTACGAGCAGTACTTC. This chain connects TRBV29-1 to TRBJ2-7; TRBD1 matches 7 bases. The CDR3 has 13 residues. The germline V gene encodes CDR1 SQVTM and CDR2 ANQGSEA. The trim removed 7 bases at V and 3 bases at J, leaving 9 bases unmatched.

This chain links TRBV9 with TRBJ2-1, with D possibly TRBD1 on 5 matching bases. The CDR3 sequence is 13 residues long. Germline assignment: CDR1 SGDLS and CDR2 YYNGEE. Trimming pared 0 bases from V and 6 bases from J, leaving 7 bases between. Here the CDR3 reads CASSVDRGNEQFF. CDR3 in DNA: TGTGCCAGCAGCGTAGATAGGGGCAATGAGCAGTTCTTC.